This T cell receptor beta chain was captured in a study of shared clonotypes between healthy human individuals. About the research overall: Those who served as donors were a couple of women and a few men between the ages of 18 and 49. Broader study findings: Generally, naive subsets came out with larger estimated richness than memory subsets.

Trimming removed 5 bases from V and 4 bases from J, with 11 bases in between. The CDR3 loop spans 14 amino acids. Germline V lookup: CDR1 MGHRA, CDR2 YSYEKL. The repertoire was sequenced with immunoSEQ multiplex PCR; TCRdb's copy has only in-frame clones and lacks some. The table shows 2 million or so clones, with roughly 94% occurring only once. As concerns this clone: Its antigen remains unidentified.

This TCR derives from a man between 18 and 35 years old in good health. V gene TRBV4-1 combines with J gene TRBJ2-2; tentative D call: TRBD2 (6 bases). Sequenced sample: naive CD4+ T cells sorted from blood. Subset of the sample: CD45RA+ positively selected. The CDR3 DNA sequence: TGCGCCAGCAGCTTAAAGGAGGGCACCGGGGAGCTGTTTTTT. Translation gives CASSLKEGTGELFF.